These 27 T cell receptor beta chains came from one sample sequenced in a study of T cell changes during pregnancy in multiple sclerosis. Assay used: immunoSEQ multiplex PCR; TCRdb lists only in-frame clones, some missing. Of under 40,000 clones in the sample, 90% to 95% are singletons; the top ten hold around 0.35%. Specimen: CD4+ T cells from peripheral blood mononuclear cells, collected in the third trimester of pregnancy. These receptor sequences come from a female donor in good health, enrolled as a control in a pregnancy study.

The CDR3 sequence is CASSLAVASSGNTIYF. CDR3 DNA sequence: TGCGCCAGCAGCTTGGCCGTCGCGAGCTCTGGAAACACCATATATTTT. J is TRBJ1-3 and V is TRBV5-1, with D hard to call. The CDR3 is made up of 16 amino acids. Deletions cut 0 bases from V and 0 bases from J, with 10 bases between. Germline lookup yields CDR1 SGHRS and CDR2 YFSETQ.

The V call is TRBV5-4, the J call TRBJ2-5; the match to TRBD1 covers 7 bases. This CDR3 has 13 residues. CDR1 and CDR2 (germline): SGHNT, YYREEE (reference sequence). Trimming removed 4 bases from V and 5 bases from J; junction bases left unmatched: 5. The CDR3, as DNA: TGTGCCAGCAGCGCGACAGGGTTGGAGACCCAGTACTTC. Protein sequence: CASSATGLETQYF.

The V call is TRBV6-5, the J call TRBJ2-3; possibly TRBD2 for D (5 bases). Germline V lookup: CDR1 MNHEY, CDR2 SVGAGI. V was shortened by 8 bases and J by 2 bases, with 17 bases between the two germline ends. This CDR3 has 15 residues. The CDR3: CASGPGGGFTDTQYF. In DNA, the CDR3 is TGTGCCAGCGGACCTGGCGGCGGGTTCACAGATACGCAGTATTTT.

This chain joins TRBV5-4 and TRBJ2-7; D possibly corresponds to TRBD2 (6 bases). V was trimmed by 2 bases and J by 0 bases, leaving 12 bases between them. CDR3 length: 15 residues. Germline V gives CDR1 SGHNT, CDR2 YYREEE (reference sequence). The CDR3 loop is CASSLAGTGSYEQYF. CDR3 nucleotide sequence: TGTGCCAGCAGCTTAGCCGGGACTGGCTCCTACGAGCAGTACTTC.

This clone was found once. The chain carries TRBV27 and TRBJ2-1, with D perhaps TRBD2 (5 bases). Deletions cut 2 bases from V and 8 bases from J, with 13 bases between. CDR3 length: 14 amino acids. Germline CDR1 reads MNHEY; CDR2 reads SMNVEV (reference sequence). The CDR3 protein is CASSLRSGPYEQFF. In DNA, the CDR3 is TGTGCCAGCAGTTTAAGGAGCGGACCTTATGAGCAGTTCTTC.

The chain uses TRBV7-2 and TRBJ1-3; D call uncertain. V gave up 5 bases and J gave up 0 bases, with 8 bases separating them. Per the germline V gene, CDR1 is SGHTA and CDR2 is FQGNSA. This CDR3 has 14 residues. This chain's CDR3 is CASSLKLSGNTIYF. The CDR3 bases are TGTGCCAGCAGCCTAAAGCTCTCTGGAAACACCATATATTTT.

The rearrangement uses TRBV11-2 and TRBJ2-7; 9 bases map to TRBD2. Germline values: CDR1 SGHAT, CDR2 FQNNGV. V trimming: 5 bases; J trimming: 4 bases; junction bases outside the gene matches: 9. The CDR3 loop spans 15 amino acids. CDR3 in DNA: TGTGCCAGCAGCCCGCGGGTAGCGGGAGCATACGAGCAGTACTTC. It encodes CASSPRVAGAYEQYF.

The chain employs TRBV5-1 and TRBJ2-1; unclear D gene. This CDR3 has 13 residues. V lost 0 bases and J lost 4, with 5 bases in between. The germline V gene has CDR1 SGHRS and CDR2 YFSETQ. CDR3 sequence: CASSLVPYNEQFF. For the CDR3, the DNA is TGCGCCAGCAGCTTGGTTCCATACAATGAGCAGTTCTTC.

The chain is built from TRBV7-2 and TRBJ2-5; TRBD1 might be the D (6 bases). Deletions cut 5 bases from V and 2 bases from J, with 18 bases between. CDR1 and CDR2 from the germline V gene are SGHTA and FQGNSA. This CDR3 is 16 amino acids long. The CDR3 region has the DNA TGTGCCAGCAGCCAAACGACAGGAATGGGGCAAGAGACCCAGTACTTC. Encoded protein: CASSQTTGMGQETQYF. Filled out from reference TRBV7-2 and TRBJ2-5, the complete variable domain reads GAGVSQSPSNKVTEKGKDVELRCDPISGHTALYWYRQSLGQGLEFLIYFQGNSAPDKSGLPSDRFSAERTGGSVSTLTIQRTQQEDSAVYLCASSQTTGMGQETQYFGPGTRLLVL.

V usage is TRBV10-3 and J usage is TRBJ2-7; possibly TRBD1 for D (5 bases). Germline loops: CDR1 ENHRY, CDR2 SYGVKD. The V and J ends lost 5 bases and 4 bases respectively, with 9 bases between them. The CDR3 is made up of 12 amino acids. The CDR3 region is CAISKDRYEQYF. DNA of the CDR3: TGTGCCATCAGTAAAGACAGATACGAGCAGTACTTC.

A single count supports this clone. The V and J genes are TRBV12-5 and TRBJ1-3, with a possible D match to TRBD1 (6 bases). Per the germline V gene, CDR1 is LGHNT and CDR2 is FRNRAP. The CDR3 sequence is 13 residues long. Trimming took 7 bases from V and 5 from J, leaving 12 bases between them. CDR3 bases: TGTGCTAGTGCCGTGGACAGCAGAAACACCATATATTTT. As protein: CASAVDSRNTIYF. Based on the CDR3 plus reference TRBV12-5 and TRBJ1-3, the full variable domain is DARVTQTPRHKVTEMGQEVTMRCQPILGHNTVFWYRQTMMQGLELLAYFRNRAPLDDSGMPKDRFSAEMPDATLATLKIQPSEPRDSAVYFCASAVDSRNTIYFGEGSWLTVV.

The chain combines TRBV2 with TRBJ1-1; 10 bases agree with TRBD1. This CDR3 has 15 amino acids. J was trimmed by 0 bases and V by 5 bases; bases with no gene match: 3. Germline V gene data show CDR1 as SNHLY and CDR2 as FYNNEI. CDR3 loop: CASSTTGGMNTEAFF. The DNA for the CDR3 is TGTGCCAGCAGTACGACAGGGGGCATGAACACTGAAGCTTTCTTT.

The V and J genes are TRBV2 and TRBJ2-7; D is perhaps TRBD1 (6 bases). The length of the CDR3 is 11 residues. Germline lookup yields CDR1 SNHLY and CDR2 FYNNEI. Trimming took off 6 bases at V and 8 bases at J, with 11 bases between the two ends. CDR3 region: CASRQGTQQYF. The CDR3 DNA reads TGTGCCAGCAGACAGGGTACTCAGCAGTACTTC. The variable domain in full, completed from reference TRBV2 and TRBJ2-7, reads EPEVTQTPSHQVTQMGQEVILRCVPISNHLYFYWYRQILGQKVEFLVSFYNNEISEKSEIFDDQFSVERPDGSNFTLKIRSTKLEDSAMYFCASRQGTQQYFGPGTRLTVT.

The chain employs TRBV6-1 and TRBJ2-1, with TRBD2 identical over 10 bases. CDR3 size: 15 residues. Trimming at V came to 4 bases and at J to 7 bases, leaving 7 bases not matched to a gene. Germline V gene sequence: CDR1 MNHNS, CDR2 SASEGT. As DNA, the CDR3 is TGTGCCAGCAGTGTCCTAGCGGGGGCGATAAATGAGCAGTTCTTC. Translation: CASSVLAGAINEQFF.

The V call is TRBV7-6, the J call TRBJ1-6, with D uncertain. This CDR3 has 12 amino acids. Trimming pared 4 bases from V and 7 bases from J, leaving 5 bases between. CDR1 is SGHVS and CDR2 is FNYEAQ in the germline V gene. CDR3 DNA sequence: TGTGCCAGCAGCTCACAGAATTCACCCCTCCACTTT. Protein: CASSSQNSPLHF.

CDR3 in amino acids: CASSLGRDTYTGELFF. Here the CDR3 DNA reads TGCGCCAGCAGCTTGGGCCGGGACACCTACACCGGGGAGCTGTTTTTT. The V and J genes are TRBV5-1 and TRBJ2-2, with D possibly being TRBD1 (6 bases). The CDR3 runs to 16 residues. Germline values: CDR1 SGHRS, CDR2 YFSETQ. Trimming removed 0 bases at V and 3 bases at J, with 12 bases between.

Here the CDR3 reads CASSPGSGYTEAFF. The CDR3 DNA follows: TGTGCCAGCAGCCCCGGGAGTGGGTACACTGAAGCTTTCTTT. The chain uses TRBV13 and TRBJ1-1; D not resolved. There are 14 residues in the CDR3. The ends were cut back, 5 bases at V and 3 bases at J, with 13 bases in the middle. Germline V CDR1 and CDR2: PRHDT, FYEKMQ (reference sequence).

The chain carries TRBV30 and TRBJ1-4; D remains unclear. With 3 bases removed from V and 8 bases from J, the gap between germline ends came to 16 bases. The CDR3 sequence is 14 residues long. From germline, CDR1 is GTSNPN and CDR2 SVGIG (reference sequence). In DNA form, the CDR3 reads TGTGCCTGGAGCTCCCTTCGGGTGTCCGAAAAACTGTTTTTT. It codes for CAWSSLRVSEKLFF.

This clone appeared a single time. V usage is TRBV19 and J usage is TRBJ2-1; tentative D call: TRBD2 (6 bases). Germline V gives CDR1 LNHDA, CDR2 SQIVND (reference sequence). V lost 6 bases, J lost 2 bases, and 11 bases lay in between. The CDR3 consists of 14 residues. The CDR3 coding sequence is TGTGCCAGTAGGCTCACTAGCACCTACAATGAGCAGTTCTTC. Encoded protein: CASRLTSTYNEQFF.

This clone was counted only a few times. This rearrangement joins TRBV19 to TRBJ2-1, with D maybe TRBD1 (6 bases). The germline V and J ends were trimmed by 6 bases and 1 base, with 13 bases remaining between them. Germline V gives CDR1 LNHDA, CDR2 SQIVND (reference sequence). There are 15 residues in the CDR3. CDR3 sequence: CASSADRSSYNEQFF. In nucleotides, the CDR3 is TGTGCCAGTAGCGCGGACAGATCTTCCTACAATGAGCAGTTCTTC.

The chain combines TRBV7-9 with TRBJ2-1, with 9 bases lining up with TRBD1. This CDR3 has 18 residues. Per the germline V gene, CDR1 is SEHNR and CDR2 is FQNEAQ (reference sequence). After removal of 6 bases from V and 4 bases from J, the junction contained 16 bases not matched to a gene. The CDR3 nucleotides are TGTGCCAGCAGTTTAATCGGGGGACAGGGCTACCTTTACAATGAGCAGTTCTTC. It translates to CASSLIGGQGYLYNEQFF.

The genes are TRBV11-2 and TRBJ2-7; 13 nucleotides agree with TRBD2. The CDR3 has 16 amino acids. V shed 5 bases, J shed 4 bases, and the junction held 8 bases outside the gene matches. Germline assignment: CDR1 SGHAT and CDR2 FQNNGV. CDR3 bases: TGTGCCAGCAGCCGGGGACTAGCGGGGCTTGGGTACGAGCAGTACTTC. Its protein is CASSRGLAGLGYEQYF.

This clone was seen just once. The rearrangement joins TRBV30 to TRBJ2-3; 9 nucleotides match TRBD2. The CDR3 contains 14 residues. V shed 3 bases and J 6 bases; nucleotides not matched to a gene: 7. The germline V gene encodes CDR1 GTSNPN and CDR2 SVGIG (reference sequence). The CDR3 DNA reads as TGTGCCTGGAGAAGGGGACTAGCTTCGGATACGCAGTATTTT. It translates to CAWRRGLASDTQYF. Complete variable domain (other parts from reference TRBV30 and TRBJ2-3): SQTIHQWPATLVQPVGSPLSLECTVEGTSNPNLYWYRQAAGRGLQLLFYSVGIGQISSEVPQNLSASRPQDRQFILSSKKLLLSDSGFYLCAWRRGLASDTQYFGPGTRLTVL.

CDR3 in DNA: TGCGCCAGCAGCCCGGCGGGCCTAGGAGGCGAGCAGTACTTC. Its translation is CASSPAGLGGEQYF. V and J are TRBV5-1 and TRBJ2-5; D is possibly TRBD2 (5 bases). Near its end, the DNA agrees better with TRBJ2-7, so the J call may be wrong. Germline V CDR1 and CDR2: SGHRS, YFSETQ. This CDR3 spans 14 amino acids.

The chain has TRBV27 and TRBJ2-2; TRBD2 agrees at 7 bases. The CDR3 length is 13 residues. The V gene's germline CDR1 is MNHEY and CDR2 SMNVEV (reference sequence). The ends lost 6 bases at V and 7 bases at J; junction bases unmatched: 5. CDR3 DNA sequence: TGTGCCAGCAGACTAGGGAGGGTCGGGGAGCTGTTTTTT. Amino acids: CASRLGRVGELFF.

This rearrangement joins TRBV9 to TRBJ1-2; D unresolved. Germline CDR1 SGDLS, CDR2 YYNGEE. Trimming shortened V by 9 bases and J by 7 bases, and 10 bases separated the two germline ends. This CDR3 has 10 amino acids. CDR3 coding DNA: TGTGCCACCCAAGAGGGTGGCTACACCTTC. This gives the protein CATQEGGYTF.

The gene calls are TRBV9 and TRBJ2-7, with TRBD2 matching 7 bases. Per germline, CDR1 SGDLS and CDR2 YYNGEE. The trim removed 3 bases at V and 0 bases at J, leaving 3 bases unmatched. The CDR3 extends over 14 amino acids. The CDR3 loop is CASSGGGISYEQYF. In DNA form, the CDR3 reads TGTGCCAGCAGCGGGGGGGGAATCTCCTACGAGCAGTACTTC.